The T cell receptor (beta chain) described here comes from a study of OX40 agonist ivuxolimab in advanced cancers. The wider study: Patients were around 83% male with ages roughly 20 to 85, mean 60.

Assay used: immunoSEQ multiplex PCR; TCRdb lists only in-frame clones, some missing. The profile covers some 150,000 clones, with about nine tenths appearing a single time and 1.1% taken by the ten largest. Only a few counts were recorded for this clone. The target antigen is unknown. Broader study findings: Some of the nonresponding patients also showed low levels of normalized T-cell clonal expansion.

This CDR3 is built from 16 residues. CDR1 and CDR2 from the germline V gene are SGHTS and YDEGEE. V was clipped by 1 base and J by 2 bases, with 13 bases between them. This receptor was taken from an adult with an advanced solid tumor such as melanoma, head and neck, liver or kidney cancer. The genes are TRBV5-8 and TRBJ1-5; D is unresolved. The source was CD4+ or CD8+ T cells sorted from blood, collected in a trial of the OX40 agonist ivuxolimab. Here the CDR3 DNA reads TGTGCCAGCAGCTTGAGACGTGGGAACGGCAATCAGCCCCAGCATTTT. Translating it yields CASSLRRGNGNQPQHF.